This TCR beta chain emerged from a study of cytomegalovirus exposure and HLA in healthy donors. Study overall: Previous work identified 117 million unique TCR beta sequences from around 200 million T cells.

Worth noting for this clone: Antigen specificity is unknown.

Germline V gene lookup returns CDR1 SGHKS and CDR2 YYEKEE (reference sequence). The length of the CDR3 is 15 residues. The germline V and J ends were trimmed by 5 bases and 0 bases, with 15 bases remaining between them. Study-level findings and limits: Sequence variants that were highly shared formed a cluster that was likely a sequencing artifact. Follow-up analysis later connected one missense variant in DCLRE1C with trimming of TCR beta V- and J-genes.

Primers included in the PCR were 60 Vbeta and 13 Jbeta primers. The data were produced by immunoSEQ multiplex PCR, yet TCRdb's version contains in-frame clones alone and is incomplete. The repertoire holds approximately 170,000 clones, with approximately 77% as singletons. The TCR sequence derives from a male donor in good health and CMV-seropositive. The V gene is TRBV5-5, the J gene TRBJ2-7; possible D gene TRBD1, 5 bases. Sequencing was performed on PBMCs. CDR3: CASRPRQSSSYEQYF. CDR3 sequence (DNA): TGTGCCAGCAGGCCCAGACAGTCAAGCTCCTACGAGCAGTACTTC. The variable domain in full, with the rest retrieved from reference TRBV5-5 and TRBJ2-7, is DAGVTQSPTHLIKTRGQQVTLRCSPISGHKSVSWYQQVLGQGPQFIFQYYEKEERGRGNFPDRFSARQFPNYSSELNVNALLLGDSALYLCASRPRQSSSYEQYFGPGTRLTVT.